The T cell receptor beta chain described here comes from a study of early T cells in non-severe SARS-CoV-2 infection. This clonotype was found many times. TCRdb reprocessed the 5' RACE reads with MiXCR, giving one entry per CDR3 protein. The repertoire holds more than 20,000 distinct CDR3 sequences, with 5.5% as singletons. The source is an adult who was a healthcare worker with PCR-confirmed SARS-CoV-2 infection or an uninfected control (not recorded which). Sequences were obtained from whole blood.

The DNA of the CDR3 is TGTGCCAGCAGTTACGACAGTCGAACTGAAGCTTTCTTT. As protein: CASSYDSRTEAFF. The chain links TRBV6-5 to TRBJ1-1; D perhaps matches TRBD1 (5 bases). Germline V lookup: CDR1 MNHEY, CDR2 SVGAGI. V shed 2 bases and J shed 5 bases, with 9 bases lying between them. The CDR3 is made up of 13 amino acids.